The present TCR beta chain was sequenced within a study of T cells in Graves' hyperthyroidism and ophthalmopathy. Study summary: Prior to any treatment, at the point of initial diagnosis, peripheral blood was collected. General observations from the study: Most clonotypes expanded in thyroid above 0.001 were likewise present in blood.

The V segment lost 4 bases and the J segment 6 bases; nucleotides outside the gene matches: 5. CDR1 and CDR2 (germline): SGHRS, YFSETQ. This CDR3 region has 13 residues. Those with hyperthyroidism were 18 to 65 years old, newly diagnosed, and ill for under 2 months. This clonotype was observed many times. Its antigen is not identified. RNA transcripts yielded amplified TCR beta CDR3 regions. With the HTBI primer set, the TCR CDR3 went through a first round of RT-PCR. In TCRdb, the multiplex PCR reads were re-called with MiXCR into one record per CDR3 protein. The sample has hundreds of thousands of distinct CDR3 sequences; about 15% are singletons.

This TCR came from a woman aged 18-30 years with Graves' hyperthyroidism that later progressed to Graves' ophthalmopathy. The sequenced sample consisted of blood. The chain carries TRBV5-1 and TRBJ2-7; 9 bases agree with TRBD2. The CDR3 nucleotides read TGCGCCAGCAGCCTAGGACTAGCGCTCGAGCAGTACTTC. Its protein product is CASSLGLALEQYF.